A selection of T cell receptor beta chains follows, all from one sample in a study of T cell responses to AZD1222 COVID-19 vaccine. The assay was immunoSEQ multiplex PCR, and TCRdb's table has in-frame clones only and misses some. The sample records fewer than 150,000 clones, roughly 89% being singletons. The sample in question was peripheral blood, obtained on day 0 of AZD1222 vaccination. These receptors all come from an adult in good health. Each CDR3 is given with its conserved first and last residue. A D gene is named only where the DNA matches it firmly. Clone size, where shown, is once, few, many, or a class for clones that have expanded.

size	V	length	D	J	CDR3	DNA
NA	TRBV19	15	TRBD1	TRBJ2-3	CASRAGGLSGDTQYF	TGTGCCAGTAGGGCAGGGGGCTTATCCGGAGATACGCAGTATTTT
NA	TRBV7-8	15	TRBD1	TRBJ1-3	CASSLGQGPGNTIYF	TGTGCCAGCAGCTTAGGACAGGGGCCTGGAAACACCATATATTTT
NA	TRBV19	15	NA	TRBJ1-5	CASSIDRVDNQPQHF	TGTGCCAGTAGTATAGACAGGGTAGACAATCAGCCCCAGCATTTT
NA	TRBV3-1/TRBV3-2	15	TRBD2	TRBJ2-1	CASSPGLVRADEQFF	TGTGCCAGCAGCCCGGGACTAGTTAGAGCGGATGAGCAGTTCTTC
NA	TRBV28	15	NA	TRBJ1-4	CASSPRVRANEKLFF	TGTGCCAGCAGTCCCCGCGTGAGGGCTAATGAAAAACTGTTTTTT
NA	TRBV6-5	14	NA	TRBJ2-2	CASSYSGTTGELFF	TGTGCCAGCAGTTACTCAGGGACTACCGGGGAGCTGTTTTTT
few	TRBV24-1	13	NA	TRBJ2-2	CATRATEIGELFF	TGTGCCACCAGGGCGACAGAAATCGGGGAGCTGTTTTTT
few	TRBV6-5	11	NA	TRBJ1-1	CASSYGGEAFF	TGTGCCAGCAGTTACGGGGGTGAAGCTTTCTTT
NA	TRBV7-9	16	NA	TRBJ2-1	CASSLAAGWSYNEQFF	TGTGCCAGCAGCTTAGCAGCAGGATGGTCCTACAATGAGCAGTTCTTC
NA	TRBV24-1	14	NA	TRBJ2-3	CATSPGPSTDTQYF	TGTGCCACCAGCCCAGGGCCTAGCACAGATACGCAGTATTTT
NA	TRBV3-1/TRBV3-2	13	TRBD1	TRBJ1-1	CASRTPGGTEAFF	TGTGCCAGCAGGACCCCAGGGGGGACTGAAGCTTTCTTT
NA	TRBV6-1	16	NA	TRBJ1-2	CASSEDRAGAGYGYTF	TGTGCCAGCAGTGAAGATAGGGCAGGGGCGGGCTATGGCTACACCTTC
NA	TRBV5-1	17	NA	TRBJ1-3	CASSFTGGTLSGNTIYF	TGCGCCAGCAGCTTTACTGGGGGCACCCTCTCTGGAAACACCATATATTTT
NA	TRBV7-9	13	TRBD1	TRBJ1-1	CASSGTVNTEAFF	TGTGCCAGCAGCGGGACAGTCAACACTGAAGCTTTCTTT
NA	TRBV2	16	NA	TRBJ2-2	CASDATDGLGTGELFF	TGTGCCAGTGATGCGACAGATGGCTTGGGCACCGGGGAGCTGTTTTTT
NA	TRBV10-2	13	NA	TRBJ2-3	CAISAGHTDTQYF	TGCGCCATCTCAGCGGGCCACACAGATACGCAGTATTTT
NA	TRBV27	16	NA	TRBJ2-2	CASSLNGAGGTGELFF	TGTGCCAGCAGTTTAAATGGGGCAGGCGGGACCGGGGAGCTGTTTTTT
NA	TRBV24-1	14	NA	TRBJ1-4	CATSDGGSDEKLFF	TGTGCCACCAGTGATGGGGGGTCCGATGAAAAACTGTTTTTT
NA	TRBV5-1	13	NA	TRBJ1-1	CASSLMVNTEAFF	TGCGCCAGCAGCCTCATGGTGAACACTGAAGCTTTCTTT
NA	TRBV24-1	18	TRBD1	TRBJ2-1	CATSDRSRAGTGPNEQFF	TGTGCCACCAGTGATAGGTCCCGGGCCGGGACAGGGCCAAATGAGCAGTTCTTC
NA	TRBV6-1	14	NA	TRBJ2-1	CASSDLKVINEQFF	TGTGCCAGCAGTGATCTTAAGGTGATCAATGAGCAGTTCTTC
NA	TRBV9	15	TRBD2	TRBJ2-3	CASSVDSGVTDTQYF	TGTGCCAGCAGCGTAGATAGCGGGGTAACAGATACGCAGTATTTT
NA	TRBV2	14	TRBD1	TRBJ1-6	CASPSGQRNSPLHF	TGTGCCAGTCCTTCGGGACAGCGTAATTCACCCCTCCACTTT
NA	TRBV12-3/TRBV12-4	13	NA	TRBJ2-7	CASSLSASYEQYF	TGTGCCAGCAGTTTGTCAGCCTCCTACGAGCAGTACTTC
NA	TRBV4-2	20	TRBD2	TRBJ2-5	CASSHLRGGLAGGPEETQYF	TGTGCCAGCAGCCACCTAAGGGGTGGACTAGCGGGGGGGCCGGAGGAGACCCAGTACTTC
NA	TRBV5-6	13	TRBD1	TRBJ1-2	CASSWDRGYGYTF	TGTGCCAGCAGCTGGGACAGGGGTTATGGCTACACCTTC
NA	TRBV7-9	15	TRBD2	TRBJ2-1	CASSLGTSGYNEQFF	TGTGCCAGCAGCTTAGGGACTAGCGGCTACAATGAGCAGTTCTTC
NA	TRBV29-1	14	NA	TRBJ1-3	CSVVGQESGNTIYF	TGCAGCGTTGTAGGGCAGGAATCTGGAAACACCATATATTTT
NA	TRBV7-6	16	NA	TRBJ1-2	CASSLGMVGQTHGYTF	TGTGCCAGCAGCTTAGGGATGGTGGGTCAAACACATGGCTACACCTTC
NA	TRBV1	15	NA	TRBJ2-1	CTSSRRDRGLNEQFF	TGCACCAGCAGCCGCCGGGACAGGGGTCTCAATGAGCAGTTCTTC
few	TRBV4-1	15	NA	TRBJ1-1	CASSPLTGAVVEAFF	TGCGCCAGCAGCCCCCTTACGGGGGCGGTGGTCGAAGCTTTCTTT
medium-sized	TRBV19	11	NA	TRBJ1-1	CASGRLTEAFF	TGTGCCTCGGGACGGCTCACTGAAGCTTTCTTT
NA	TRBV12-3/TRBV12-4	13	NA	TRBJ1-2	CASTPGNSYGYTF	TGTGCCAGCACCCCGGGGAACAGTTATGGCTACACCTTC
NA	TRBV3-1/TRBV3-2	14	NA	TRBJ1-2	CASSPDGRSYGYTF	TGTGCCAGCAGCCCCGATGGCAGGTCGTATGGCTACACCTTC
NA	TRBV5-1	13	TRBD1	TRBJ1-1	CASSVQGAGEAFF	TGCGCCAGCAGCGTACAGGGGGCAGGTGAAGCTTTCTTT
once	TRBV28	15	NA	TRBJ2-7	CASAGQPLRNYEQYF	TGTGCCAGTGCCGGACAACCACTGAGAAACTACGAGCAGTACTTC
NA	TRBV5-1	14	TRBD1	TRBJ1-2	CASSQGQGNYGYTF	TGCGCCAGCAGCCAAGGACAGGGGAACTATGGCTACACCTTC
once	TRBV10-1	17	TRBD1	TRBJ2-4	CASSADRAGTAKNIQYF	TGCGCCAGCAGTGCTGACAGGGCCGGGACGGCCAAAAACATTCAGTACTTC
NA	TRBV7-8	13	NA	TRBJ2-7	CASQGGTPYEQYF	TGTGCCAGCCAGGGAGGGACACCTTACGAGCAGTACTTC
once	TRBV4-1	16	NA	TRBJ1-1	CASSQPGAAVNTEAFF	TGCGCCAGCAGCCAACCAGGGGCGGCCGTTAACACTGAAGCTTTCTTT
NA	TRBV7-9	18	TRBD2	TRBJ2-5	CASSWKPGLAGGQETQYF	TGTGCCAGCAGCTGGAAACCGGGACTAGCGGGGGGACAAGAGACCCAGTACTTC
NA	TRBV2	13	NA	TRBJ2-7	CASNVQSSYEQYF	TGTGCCAGCAATGTGCAGAGCTCCTACGAGCAGTACTTC
NA	TRBV6-5	15	NA	TRBJ1-4	CASTRYLTEGEKLFF	TGTGCCAGCACCCGCTACCTCACAGAGGGGGAAAAACTGTTTTTT
NA	TRBV30	13	NA	TRBJ1-4	CAWLQRPNEKLFF	TGTGCCTGGCTACAGAGACCTAATGAAAAACTGTTTTTT
once	TRBV4-1	17	TRBD1	TRBJ2-3	CASSQAPGQGYSDTQYF	TGCGCCAGCAGCCAAGCCCCGGGACAGGGGTATTCAGATACGCAGTATTTT
NA	TRBV10-2	13	NA	TRBJ2-7	CASSESGAGEQYF	TGCGCCAGCAGTGAGTCGGGGGCCGGCGAGCAGTACTTC
once	TRBV6-1	14	NA	TRBJ1-3	CASSSGSAGNTIYF	TGTGCCAGCAGTTCGGGGTCGGCTGGAAACACCATATATTTT
NA	TRBV3-1/TRBV3-2	16	NA	TRBJ1-6	CASSPLSSSYNSPLHF	TGTGCCAGCAGCCCACTATCGAGCTCCTATAATTCACCCCTCCACTTT
NA	TRBV9	14	NA	TRBJ1-2	CASSVARVDYGYTF	TGTGCCAGCAGCGTAGCCAGGGTGGACTATGGCTACACCTTC
NA	TRBV11-2	17	NA	TRBJ2-1	CASSSVLGALPYNEQFF	TGTGCCAGCAGCTCCGTCTTGGGAGCCCTACCCTACAATGAGCAGTTCTTC
NA	TRBV7-2	15	NA	TRBJ2-3	CASSVSGGGVVTQYF	TGTGCCAGCAGCGTCTCAGGGGGAGGAGTAGTTACGCAGTATTTT
NA	TRBV4-1	14	TRBD1	TRBJ1-5	CASSPTGGNQPQHF	TGCGCCAGCAGCCCCACAGGGGGCAATCAGCCCCAGCATTTT
NA	TRBV11-2	15	TRBD1	TRBJ1-1	CASRQTGGMNTEAFF	TGTGCCAGCAGACAAACAGGGGGGATGAACACTGAAGCTTTCTTT
NA	TRBV4-1	17	NA	TRBJ2-1	CASSPLDAVSSYNEQFF	TGCGCCAGCAGCCCCCTTGACGCGGTTAGCTCCTACAATGAGCAGTTCTTC
NA	TRBV28	15	TRBD2	TRBJ2-7	CASSRGTSGNYEQYF	TGTGCCAGCAGCCGCGGCACTAGCGGGAACTACGAGCAGTACTTC